One and the same sample provided the 11 T cell receptor beta chains below, sequenced in a study of T cell responses to AZD1222 COVID-19 vaccine. Repertoires were generated with immunoSEQ multiplex PCR, while TCRdb's copy carries only in-frame clones and drops some. This sample has tens of thousands of clones; 70% to 90% occur once, and the top ten carry 11% to 15%. The sample here was peripheral blood, taken 28 days after the second AZD1222 dose. The source is an adult who received the AZD1222 COVID-19 vaccine.

The rearrangement links TRBV18 to TRBJ2-1, with D possibly TRBD2 on 7 matching bases. The length of the CDR3 is 16 residues. Trimming removed 6 bases from V and 3 bases from J, with 18 bases in between. Looked up from germline, CDR1 is KGHSH and CDR2 is LQKENI. In DNA form, the CDR3 reads TGTGCCAGCTCGCGCCAGGCAGGGGACTACTACAATGAGCAGTTCTTC. Encoded protein: CASSRQAGDYYNEQFF. Full variable domain (outside the CDR3, taken from reference TRBV18 and TRBJ2-1): NAGVMQNPRHLVRRRGQEARLRCSPMKGHSHVYWYRQLPEEGLKFMVYLQKENIIDESGMPKERFSAEFPKEGPSILRIQQVVRGDSAAYFCASSRQAGDYYNEQFFGPGTRLTVL.

The rearrangement joins TRBV28 to TRBJ1-1; D ambiguous. This CDR3 is built from 11 residues. The germline V gene encodes CDR1 MDHEN and CDR2 SYDVKM. Trimming removed 0 bases at V and 10 bases at J, with 6 bases between. The CDR3 coding sequence is TGTGCCAGCAGTTTATGGGGGAGAGCTTTCTTT. The encoded protein is CASSLWGRAFF.

V and J are TRBV24-1 and TRBJ2-5; D uncertain. This CDR3 comprises 11 residues. Germline lookup yields CDR1 KGHDR and CDR2 SFDVKD. Trimming removed 4 bases at V and 4 bases at J, with 3 bases between. CDR3 nucleotide sequence: TGTGCCACCAGTGAGTCAGAGACCCAGTACTTC. Encoded protein: CATSESETQYF.

V gene TRBV7-6 combines with J gene TRBJ2-7; the D gene is possibly TRBD2 (6 bases). From germline, CDR1 is SGHVS and CDR2 FNYEAQ. The CDR3 loop spans 16 amino acids. Trimming stripped 1 base from V and 1 base from J, with 14 bases between. The DNA for the CDR3 is TGTGCCAGCAGCTTAGGAGGAGGGCAGGGTTCCTACGAGCAGTACTTC. Protein product: CASSLGGGQGSYEQYF.

The rearrangement joins TRBV29-1 to TRBJ1-2; possible D gene TRBD1, 6 bases. Trimming shortened V by 7 bases and J by 4 bases, and 22 bases separated the two germline ends. This CDR3 is built from 15 residues. CDR1 SQVTM and CDR2 ANQGSEA come from the germline V gene. CDR3 DNA sequence: TGCAGCGCCGGGTGGGACACCCCGCTGGGCTATGGCTACACCTTC. This sequence encodes CSAGWDTPLGYGYTF. Filled out from reference TRBV29-1 and TRBJ1-2, the complete variable domain reads SAVISQKPSRDICQRGTSLTIQCQVDSQVTMMFWYRQQPGQSLTLIATANQGSEATYESGFVIDKFPISRPNLTFSTLTVSNMSPEDSSIYLCSAGWDTPLGYGYTFGSGTRLTVV.

J is TRBJ2-1 and V is TRBV9, with TRBD2 identical over 7 bases. Germline CDR1 and CDR2: SGDLS and YYNGEE. Unmatched junction bases numbered 6, after V lost 5 bases and J lost 10 bases. The length of the CDR3 is 12 residues. CDR3 DNA: TGTGCCAGCAGGGCCTCAGCGGGGGAGCAGTTCTTC. Its translation is CASRASAGEQFF.

The chain couples TRBV7-2 to TRBJ2-7, with D perhaps TRBD1 (6 bases). V was shortened by 8 bases and J by 5 bases, with 16 bases between the two germline ends. The CDR3 length is 13 residues. CDR1 and CDR2 (germline): SGHTA, FQGNSA. CDR3 DNA: TGTGCCAGCGCGGGTCAGGGGTACCACGAGCAGTACTTC. Its translation: CASAGQGYHEQYF.

The genes are TRBV18 and TRBJ1-2; D ambiguous. This CDR3 has 12 amino acids. CDR1 and CDR2 (germline): KGHSH, LQKENI. Trimming removed 6 bases at V and 8 bases at J, with 13 bases between. This chain's CDR3 is CASSTEWEGYTF. For the CDR3, the DNA is TGTGCCAGCTCTACCGAATGGGAAGGCTACACCTTC.

The chain carries TRBV3-1 (or the pseudogene TRBV3-2) and TRBJ1-4, with no clear D. V shed 2 bases and J shed 7 bases, with 5 bases lying between them. Germline lookup yields CDR1 LGHDT and CDR2 YNNKEL (reference sequence). This CDR3 contains 12 residues. As DNA, the CDR3 is TGTGCCAGCAGCCAAAATCGTGAAAAACTGTTTTTT. This gives the protein CASSQNREKLFF.

This chain uses TRBV5-1 with TRBJ1-6, with D possibly TRBD1 on 5 matching bases. Trimming left V 4 bases short and J 10 bases short, with 18 bases between. CDR3 length: 15 amino acids. The germline gives CDR1 SGHRS, CDR2 YFSETQ. CDR3 nucleotides: TGCGCCAGCAGCCCGGACCTGACAGTCCGCTCACCCCTCCACTTT. It codes for CASSPDLTVRSPLHF.

V gene TRBV1 combines with J gene TRBJ2-7; TRBD2, the table's D call, was not compared with the DNA. TRBV1 is a known pseudogene. The CDR3 runs to 11 residues. The CDR3 reads CTNRVGKATYF. In nucleotides, the CDR3 is TGCACCAACAGGGTCGGGAAGGCGACTTACTTC.